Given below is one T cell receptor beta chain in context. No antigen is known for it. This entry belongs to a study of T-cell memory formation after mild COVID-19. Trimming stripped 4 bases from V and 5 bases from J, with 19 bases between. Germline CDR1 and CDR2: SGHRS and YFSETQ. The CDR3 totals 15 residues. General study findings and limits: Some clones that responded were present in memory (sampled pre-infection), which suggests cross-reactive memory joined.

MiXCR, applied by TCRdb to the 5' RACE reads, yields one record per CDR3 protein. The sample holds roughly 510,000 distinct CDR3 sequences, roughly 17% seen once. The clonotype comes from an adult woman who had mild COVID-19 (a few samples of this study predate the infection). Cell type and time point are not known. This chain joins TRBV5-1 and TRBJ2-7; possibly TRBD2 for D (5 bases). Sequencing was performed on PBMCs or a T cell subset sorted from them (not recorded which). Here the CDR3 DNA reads TGCGCCAGCAGCCCAACAACCCGGGGTTTACACGAGCAGTACTTC. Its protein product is CASSPTTRGLHEQYF.